Below, 10 T cell receptor beta chains from the same sample are listed, as sequenced in a study of T-cell memory formation after mild COVID-19. TCRdb recomputed calls from the 5' RACE reads with MiXCR, one row per CDR3 protein. The data show 550,000 to 700,000 distinct CDR3 sequences, 17% seen once. Sequenced: PBMCs or a T cell subset sorted from them (not recorded which). The receptor source for this set is an adult woman who had mild COVID-19 (a few samples of this study predate the infection). Cell type and time point are not known.

This clonotype was seen more than once but under ten times. The chain joins TRBV7-8 to TRBJ1-1, with D possibly TRBD1 on 6 matching bases. This CDR3 region has 18 residues. The ends were cut back, 3 bases at V and 0 bases at J, with 20 bases in the middle. Germline CDR1 reads SGHVS; CDR2 reads FQNEAQ. CDR3 protein: CASSFTSLNGQMNTEAFF. CDR3 DNA sequence: TGTGCCAGCAGCTTTACCTCCCTAAACGGACAGATGAACACTGAAGCTTTCTTT.

This clonotype has only a few counts. The chain carries TRBV4-3 and TRBJ1-1; D not certain. This CDR3 region has 15 residues. Germline V gene data show CDR1 as LGHNA and CDR2 as YSLEER. Trimming stripped 0 bases from V and 3 bases from J, with 11 bases between. In DNA form, the CDR3 reads TGCGCCAGCAGCCAAGATTGGAAGTTGGACACTGAAGCTTTCTTT. Translation: CASSQDWKLDTEAFF.

This clonotype was detected many times. CDR3 bases: TGTGCCAGCAGCTTAGTGGGAGGTGGAGCAGATACGCAGTATTTT. Protein sequence: CASSLVGGGADTQYF. V is TRBV7-3 and J is TRBJ2-3, with D possibly TRBD2 on 6 matching bases. The CDR3 runs 15 residues. Germline CDR1 and CDR2: SGHTA and FQGTGA. V gave up 2 bases and J gave up 4 bases, with 13 bases separating them. Full variable domain (missing parts from reference TRBV7-3 and TRBJ2-3): GAGVSQTPSNKVTEKGKYVELRCDPISGHTALYWYRQSLGQGPEFLIYFQGTGAADDSGLPNDRFFAVRPEGSVSTLKIQRTERGDSAVYLCASSLVGGGADTQYFGPGTRLTVL.

The sample holds a few counts of this clonotype. The chain employs TRBV2 and TRBJ1-5; 7 bases agree with TRBD1. The CDR3 covers 14 residues. Germline-derived CDR1 and CDR2 are SNHLY and FYNNEI. J gave up 2 bases and V 10 bases, and 8 bases lay outside the gene matches. The CDR3 coding sequence is TGTGCCACCCAAGGGCAGGGGGGCAATCAGCCCCAGCATTTT. It yields the protein CATQGQGGNQPQHF.

This clonotype has more than one count but fewer than ten. This chain links TRBV5-1 with TRBJ2-1; 9 nucleotides agree with TRBD1. This CDR3 comprises 16 residues. V was pared by 5 bases and J by 5 bases, with 11 bases of the junction left unmatched. Germline CDR1 and CDR2: SGHRS and YFSETQ. CDR3 loop: CASRPGQGGGNNEQFF. The CDR3 coding sequence is TGCGCCAGCAGGCCGGGACAGGGTGGGGGAAACAATGAGCAGTTCTTC.

A few counts support this clonotype. This chain's CDR3 is CASSVDGVGTDNEQFF. The CDR3 DNA sequence: TGTGCCAGCAGCGTAGATGGTGTAGGGACAGACAATGAGCAGTTCTTC. This chain uses TRBV9 with TRBJ2-1; 7 nucleotides align to TRBD1. Per the germline V gene, CDR1 is SGDLS and CDR2 is YYNGEE. Trimming cost V 0 bases and J 5 bases; bases outside gene matches: 8. This CDR3 has 16 amino acids.

This chain connects TRBV20-1 to TRBJ2-7, with 9 bases lining up with TRBD2. CDR1 and CDR2 (germline): DFQATT, SNEGSKA (reference sequence). V shed 4 bases, J shed 6 bases, and the junction held 13 bases outside the gene matches. The CDR3 consists of 15 residues. Written as DNA, the CDR3 is TGCAGTGCTAAAGGGGATCCTAGCGGGGTACGCGAGCAGTACTTC. Its translation: CSAKGDPSGVREQYF.

The V and J genes are TRBV6-6 and TRBJ2-5, with D possibly TRBD1 on 5 matching bases. Per the germline V gene, CDR1 is MNHNY and CDR2 is SVGAGI (reference sequence). This CDR3 has 13 residues. V was trimmed by 0 bases and J by 5 bases, leaving 7 bases between them. DNA of the CDR3: TGTGCCAGCAGTTACTCGAAGGGGGAGACCCAGTACTTC. Its translation: CASSYSKGETQYF.

The J gene is TRBJ2-1, the V gene TRBV12-3 or TRBV12-4, with TRBD2 identical over 8 bases. The junction had 10 bases not matched to a gene; V was cut back by 4 bases and J by 2 bases. The CDR3 is 17 amino acids. CDR3 sequence: CASSYRESGSPYNEQFF. Written as DNA, the CDR3 is TGTGCCAGCAGTTATAGGGAGAGCGGGAGTCCCTACAATGAGCAGTTCTTC.

This clonotype was counted between two and nine times. The chain carries TRBV29-1 and TRBJ1-1; the match to TRBD1 covers 7 bases. V was clipped by 5 bases and J by 6 bases; unmatched bases: 9. This CDR3 contains 13 residues. Germline-derived CDR1 and CDR2 are SQVTM and ANQGSEA. CDR3 protein: CSVMTGSKAEAFF. Here the CDR3 DNA reads TGCAGCGTTATGACAGGGTCTAAGGCTGAAGCTTTCTTT. Full variable domain (remainder filled in from reference TRBV29-1 and TRBJ1-1): SAVISQKPSRDICQRGTSLTIQCQVDSQVTMMFWYRQQPGQSLTLIATANQGSEATYESGFVIDKFPISRPNLTFSTLTVSNMSPEDSSIYLCSVMTGSKAEAFFGQGTRLTVV.